The text below deals with one T cell receptor (beta chain). This CDR3 region has 18 residues. With 0 bases clipped from V and 6 bases from J, the junction kept 10 bases outside the gene matches. Per germline, CDR1 SGDLS and CDR2 YYNGEE. This record belongs to a study of T cell responses to AZD1222 COVID-19 vaccine. At the level of the study: Second-dose recipients at about 4 or about 12 weeks were treated as one pooled group.

The method was immunoSEQ multiplex PCR; TCRdb's version includes in-frame clones alone and lacks a portion of them. The data show 110,000 to 150,000 clones, with approximately 90% seen just once and roughly 3.6% held by the top ten. This TCR came from an adult in good health. The sample consisted of peripheral blood, taken on day 0 of AZD1222 vaccination. J is TRBJ2-2 and V is TRBV9; TRBD2 aligns across 11 bases. The CDR3 spells CASSVELAGGPGSGELFF. Written as DNA, the CDR3 is TGTGCCAGCAGCGTAGAATTAGCGGGAGGGCCGGGATCCGGGGAGCTGTTTTTT.